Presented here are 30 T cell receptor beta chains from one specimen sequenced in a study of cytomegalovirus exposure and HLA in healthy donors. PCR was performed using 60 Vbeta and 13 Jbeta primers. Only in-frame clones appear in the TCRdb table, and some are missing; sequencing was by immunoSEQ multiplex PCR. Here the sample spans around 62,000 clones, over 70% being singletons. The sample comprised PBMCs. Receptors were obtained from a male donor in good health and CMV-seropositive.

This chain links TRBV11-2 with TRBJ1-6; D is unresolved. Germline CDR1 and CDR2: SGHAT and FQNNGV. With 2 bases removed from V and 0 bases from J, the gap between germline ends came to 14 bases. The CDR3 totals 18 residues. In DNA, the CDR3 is TGTGCCAGCAGCTTAAGTCCCGGCTACAGCTCCTATAATTCACCCCTCCACTTT. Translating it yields CASSLSPGYSSYNSPLHF.

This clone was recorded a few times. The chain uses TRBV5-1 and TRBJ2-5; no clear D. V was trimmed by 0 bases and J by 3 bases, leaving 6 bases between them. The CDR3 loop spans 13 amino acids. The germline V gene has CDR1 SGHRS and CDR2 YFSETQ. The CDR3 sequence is CASSLAPEETQYF. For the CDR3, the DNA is TGCGCCAGCAGCTTGGCCCCCGAAGAGACCCAGTACTTC.

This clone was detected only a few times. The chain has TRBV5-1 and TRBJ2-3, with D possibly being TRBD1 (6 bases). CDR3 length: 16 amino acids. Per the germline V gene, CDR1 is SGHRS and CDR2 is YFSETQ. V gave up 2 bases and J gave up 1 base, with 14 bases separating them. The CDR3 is CASSFRGEGGTDTQYF. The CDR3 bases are TGCGCCAGCAGCTTCCGGGGCGAGGGGGGCACAGATACGCAGTATTTT.

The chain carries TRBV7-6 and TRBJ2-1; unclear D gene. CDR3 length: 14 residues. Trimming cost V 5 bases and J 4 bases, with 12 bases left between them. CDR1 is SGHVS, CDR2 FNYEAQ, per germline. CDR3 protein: CASSPDSLYNEQFF. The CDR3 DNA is TGTGCCAGCAGCCCCGACTCGCTATACAATGAGCAGTTCTTC.

CDR3 region: CASSQWDRGSYEQYF. CDR3 DNA: TGTGCCAGCAGTCAGTGGGACAGAGGCTCCTACGAGCAGTACTTC. The gene calls are TRBV6-6 and TRBJ2-7; 7 nucleotides agree with TRBD1. Losses at the gene ends were 5 bases for V and 0 bases for J; bases not matched to a gene: 7. In germline, CDR1 is MNHNY, CDR2 SVGAGI (reference sequence). The CDR3 spans 15 residues.

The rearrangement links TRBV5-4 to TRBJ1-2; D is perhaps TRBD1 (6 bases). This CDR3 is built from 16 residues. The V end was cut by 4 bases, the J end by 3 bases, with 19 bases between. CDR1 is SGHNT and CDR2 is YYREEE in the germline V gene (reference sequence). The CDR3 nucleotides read TGTGCCAGCAGCCCCTGGGGAGGGGGGGGCCACTATGGCTACACCTTC. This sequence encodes CASSPWGGGGHYGYTF.

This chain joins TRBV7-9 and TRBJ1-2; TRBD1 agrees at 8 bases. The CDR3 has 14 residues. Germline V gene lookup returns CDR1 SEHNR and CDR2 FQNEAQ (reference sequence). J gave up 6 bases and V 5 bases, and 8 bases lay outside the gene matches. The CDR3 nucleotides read TGTGCCAGCAGCAAAGGACAGGGTTTCAATGGCTACACCTTC. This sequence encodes CASSKGQGFNGYTF.

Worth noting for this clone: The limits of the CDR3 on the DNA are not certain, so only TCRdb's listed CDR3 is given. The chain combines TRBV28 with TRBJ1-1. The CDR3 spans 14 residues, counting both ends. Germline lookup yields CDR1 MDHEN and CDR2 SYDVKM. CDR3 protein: CASSSSGEGFEAFF.

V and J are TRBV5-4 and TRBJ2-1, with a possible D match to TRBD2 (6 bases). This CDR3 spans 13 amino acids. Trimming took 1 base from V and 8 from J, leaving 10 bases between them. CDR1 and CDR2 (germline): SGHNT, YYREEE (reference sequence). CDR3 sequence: CASSLLGGDEQFF. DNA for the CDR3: TGTGCCAGCAGCTTGTTGGGGGGTGATGAGCAGTTCTTC.

For the CDR3, the DNA is TGTGCCAGCAGCCCGGGGACTAGCGGGGGGCTCAACAATGAGCAGTTCTTC. The encoded protein is CASSPGTSGGLNNEQFF. The chain couples TRBV7-2 to TRBJ2-1; 15 nucleotides match TRBD2. The CDR3 spans 17 residues. The V gene's germline CDR1 is SGHTA and CDR2 FQGNSA. J lost 5 bases, V lost 5 bases, and 7 bases had no gene match.

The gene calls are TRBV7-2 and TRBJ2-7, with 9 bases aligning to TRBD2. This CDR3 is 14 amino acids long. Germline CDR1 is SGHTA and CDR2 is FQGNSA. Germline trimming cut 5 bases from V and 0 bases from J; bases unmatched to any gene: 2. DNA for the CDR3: TGTGCCAGCAGCGAGGGACTAGCCTCCTACGAGCAGTACTTC. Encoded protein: CASSEGLASYEQYF.

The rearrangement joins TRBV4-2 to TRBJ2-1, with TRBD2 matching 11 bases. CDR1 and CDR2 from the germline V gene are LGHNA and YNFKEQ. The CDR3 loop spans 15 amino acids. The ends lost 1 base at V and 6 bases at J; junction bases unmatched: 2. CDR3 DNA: TGTGCCAGCAGCCAAGTAGCGGGGGGGCCCAATGAGCAGTTCTTC. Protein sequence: CASSQVAGGPNEQFF.

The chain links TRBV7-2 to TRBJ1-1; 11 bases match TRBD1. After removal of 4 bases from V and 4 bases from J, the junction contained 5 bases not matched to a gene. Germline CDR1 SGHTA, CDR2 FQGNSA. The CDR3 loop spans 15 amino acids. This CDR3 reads CASSWTGTGGTEAFF. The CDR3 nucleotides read TGTGCCAGCAGCTGGACCGGGACAGGGGGCACTGAAGCTTTCTTT.

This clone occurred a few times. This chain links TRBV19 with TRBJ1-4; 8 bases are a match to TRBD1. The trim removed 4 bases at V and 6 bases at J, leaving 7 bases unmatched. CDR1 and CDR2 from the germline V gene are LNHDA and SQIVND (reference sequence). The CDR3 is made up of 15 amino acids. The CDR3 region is CASSTPGQVDEKLFF. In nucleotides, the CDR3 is TGTGCCAGTAGTACCCCGGGACAGGTGGATGAAAAACTGTTTTTT. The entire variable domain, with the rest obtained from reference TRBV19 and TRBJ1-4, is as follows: DGGITQSPKYLFRKEGQNVTLSCEQNLNHDAMYWYRQDPGQGLRLIYYSQIVNDFQKGDIAEGYSVSREKKESFPLTVTSAQKNPTAFYLCASSTPGQVDEKLFFGSGTQLSVL.

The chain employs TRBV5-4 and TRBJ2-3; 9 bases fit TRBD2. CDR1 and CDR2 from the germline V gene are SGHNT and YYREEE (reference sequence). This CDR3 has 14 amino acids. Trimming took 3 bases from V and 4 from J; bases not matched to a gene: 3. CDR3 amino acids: CASSSPSGADTQYF. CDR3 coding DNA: TGTGCCAGCAGCTCTCCTAGCGGGGCAGATACGCAGTATTTT.

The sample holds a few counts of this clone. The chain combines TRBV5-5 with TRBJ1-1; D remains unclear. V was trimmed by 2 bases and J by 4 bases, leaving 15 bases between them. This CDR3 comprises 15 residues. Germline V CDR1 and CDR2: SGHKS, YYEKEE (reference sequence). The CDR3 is CASSFWCECGTEAFF. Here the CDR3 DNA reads TGTGCCAGCAGCTTTTGGTGCGAATGTGGCACTGAAGCTTTCTTT.

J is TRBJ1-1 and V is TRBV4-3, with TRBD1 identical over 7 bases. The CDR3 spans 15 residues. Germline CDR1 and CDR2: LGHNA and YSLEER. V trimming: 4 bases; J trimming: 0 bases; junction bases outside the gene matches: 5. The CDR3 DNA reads TGCGCCAGCAGCCGTCAGGGGGACCTGAACACTGAAGCTTTCTTT. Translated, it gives CASSRQGDLNTEAFF.

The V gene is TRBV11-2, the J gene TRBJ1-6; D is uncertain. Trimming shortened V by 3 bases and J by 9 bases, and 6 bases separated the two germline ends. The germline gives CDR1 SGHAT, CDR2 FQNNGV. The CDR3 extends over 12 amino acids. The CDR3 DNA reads TGTGCCAGCAGCTTTCTGAGTTCACCCCTCCACTTT. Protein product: CASSFLSSPLHF.

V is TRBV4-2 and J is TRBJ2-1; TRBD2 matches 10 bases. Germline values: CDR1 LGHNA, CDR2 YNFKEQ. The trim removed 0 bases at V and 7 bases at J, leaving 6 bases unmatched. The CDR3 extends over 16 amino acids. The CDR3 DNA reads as TGTGCCAGCAGCCAAGATGCTAGCGGGGGCCCAAATGAGCAGTTCTTC. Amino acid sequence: CASSQDASGGPNEQFF.

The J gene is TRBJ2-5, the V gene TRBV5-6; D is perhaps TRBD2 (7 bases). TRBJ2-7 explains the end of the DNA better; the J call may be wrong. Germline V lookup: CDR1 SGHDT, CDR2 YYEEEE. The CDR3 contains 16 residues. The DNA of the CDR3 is TGTGCCAGCAGCCCGGTAGGGGGGGCATGGCCCTACGAGCAGTACTTC. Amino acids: CASSPVGGAWPYEQYF.

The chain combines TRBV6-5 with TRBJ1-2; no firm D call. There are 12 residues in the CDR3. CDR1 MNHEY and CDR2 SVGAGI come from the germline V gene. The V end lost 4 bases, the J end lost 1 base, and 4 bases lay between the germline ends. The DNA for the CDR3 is TGTGCCAGCAGTTCAAATAACTATGGCTACACCTTC. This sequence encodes CASSSNNYGYTF.

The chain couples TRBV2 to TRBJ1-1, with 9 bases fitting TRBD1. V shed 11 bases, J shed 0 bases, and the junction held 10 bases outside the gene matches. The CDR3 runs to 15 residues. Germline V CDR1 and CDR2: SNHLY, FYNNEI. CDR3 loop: CAGKLQGALNTEAFF. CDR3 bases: TGTGCCGGCAAACTACAGGGGGCTTTGAACACTGAAGCTTTCTTT.

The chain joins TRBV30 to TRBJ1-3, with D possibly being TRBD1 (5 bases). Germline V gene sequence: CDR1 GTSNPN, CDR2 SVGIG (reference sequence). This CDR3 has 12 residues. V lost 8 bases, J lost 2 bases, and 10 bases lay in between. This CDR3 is CAGTGAGNTIYF. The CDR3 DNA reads TGTGCCGGAACAGGAGCTGGAAACACCATATATTTT.

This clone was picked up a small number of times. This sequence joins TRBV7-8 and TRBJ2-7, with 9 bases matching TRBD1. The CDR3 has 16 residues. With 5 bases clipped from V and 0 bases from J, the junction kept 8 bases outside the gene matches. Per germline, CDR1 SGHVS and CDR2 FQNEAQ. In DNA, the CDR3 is TGTGCCAGCAGCGCCGGGACAGGGCGGCCCTCCTACGAGCAGTACTTC. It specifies CASSAGTGRPSYEQYF.

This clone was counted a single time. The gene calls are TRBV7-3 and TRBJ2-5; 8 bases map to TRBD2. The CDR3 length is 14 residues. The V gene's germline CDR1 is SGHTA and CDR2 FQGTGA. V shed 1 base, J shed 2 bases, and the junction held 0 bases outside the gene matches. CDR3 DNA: TGTGCCAGCAGCTTAAGCGGGGGGCAAGAGACCCAGTACTTC. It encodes CASSLSGGQETQYF. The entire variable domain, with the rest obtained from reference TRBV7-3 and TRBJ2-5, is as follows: GAGVSQTPSNKVTEKGKYVELRCDPISGHTALYWYRQSLGQGPEFLIYFQGTGAADDSGLPNDRFFAVRPEGSVSTLKIQRTERGDSAVYLCASSLSGGQETQYFGPGTRLLVL.

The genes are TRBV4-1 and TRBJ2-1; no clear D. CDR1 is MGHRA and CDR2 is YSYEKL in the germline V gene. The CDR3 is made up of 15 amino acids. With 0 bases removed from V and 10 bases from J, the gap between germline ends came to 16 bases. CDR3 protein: CASSQESRGFFEQFF. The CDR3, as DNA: TGCGCCAGCAGCCAAGAGTCCCGCGGTTTTTTCGAGCAGTTCTTC.

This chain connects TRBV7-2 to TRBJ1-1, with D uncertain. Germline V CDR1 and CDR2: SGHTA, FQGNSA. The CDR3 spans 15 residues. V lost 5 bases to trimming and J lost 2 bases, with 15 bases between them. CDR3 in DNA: TGTGCCAGCAGCAGCCCTCCAGACTTTAACACTGAAGCTTTCTTT. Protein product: CASSSPPDFNTEAFF. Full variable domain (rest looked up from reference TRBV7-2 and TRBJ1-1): GAGVSQSPSNKVTEKGKDVELRCDPISGHTALYWYRQSLGQGLEFLIYFQGNSAPDKSGLPSDRFSAERTGGSVSTLTIQRTQQEDSAVYLCASSSPPDFNTEAFFGQGTRLTVV.

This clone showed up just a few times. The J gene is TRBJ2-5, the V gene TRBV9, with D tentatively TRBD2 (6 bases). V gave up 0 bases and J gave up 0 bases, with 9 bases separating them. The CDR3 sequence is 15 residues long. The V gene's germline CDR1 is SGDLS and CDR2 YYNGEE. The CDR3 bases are TGTGCCAGCAGCGTAGTTGGGGGGTACCAAGAGACCCAGTACTTC. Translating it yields CASSVVGGYQETQYF.

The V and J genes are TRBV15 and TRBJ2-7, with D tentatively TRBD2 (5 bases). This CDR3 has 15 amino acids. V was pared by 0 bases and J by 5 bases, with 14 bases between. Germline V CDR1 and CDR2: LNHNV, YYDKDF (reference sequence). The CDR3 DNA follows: TGTGCCACCAGCAGAGATCGGGGTGTATCGGACGAGCAGTACTTC. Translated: CATSRDRGVSDEQYF.

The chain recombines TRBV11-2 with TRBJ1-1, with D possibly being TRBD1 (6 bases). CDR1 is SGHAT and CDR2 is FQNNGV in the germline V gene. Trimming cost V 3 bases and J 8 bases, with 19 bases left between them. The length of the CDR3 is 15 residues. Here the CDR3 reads CASSFKGGQETEAFF. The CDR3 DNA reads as TGTGCCAGCAGCTTCAAGGGGGGGCAGGAGACCGAAGCTTTCTTT.